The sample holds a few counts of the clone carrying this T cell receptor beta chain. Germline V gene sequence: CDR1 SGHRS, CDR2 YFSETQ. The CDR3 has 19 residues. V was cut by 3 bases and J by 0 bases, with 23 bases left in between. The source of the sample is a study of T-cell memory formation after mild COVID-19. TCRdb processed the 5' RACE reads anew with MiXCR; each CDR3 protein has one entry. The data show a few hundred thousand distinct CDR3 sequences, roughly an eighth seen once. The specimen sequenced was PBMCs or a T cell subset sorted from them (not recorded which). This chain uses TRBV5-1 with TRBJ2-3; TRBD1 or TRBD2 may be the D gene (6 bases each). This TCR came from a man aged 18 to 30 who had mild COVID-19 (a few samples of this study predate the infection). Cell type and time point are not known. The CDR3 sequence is CASSWGAASFSASTDTQYF. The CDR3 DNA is TGCGCCAGCAGCTGGGGGGCGGCCAGCTTCTCCGCTAGCACAGATACGCAGTATTTT.